This T cell receptor beta chain originates from a study of cytomegalovirus exposure and HLA in healthy donors. Generated by immunoSEQ multiplex PCR, the TCRdb table keeps only in-frame clones and is missing some. Of hundreds of thousands of clones detected, 70% to 90% appear once; the ten largest clones hold roughly 5.5%. The study drew the donors from its roughly 110-subject validation cohort, separate from the roughly 670-subject first cohort. This clone was observed many times. The clonotype comes from a woman in her late teens or twenties in good health and CMV-seronegative. Sequencing input: PBMCs.

The CDR3 region is CAWSGGGHHQPQHF. DNA for the CDR3: TGTGCCTGGAGTGGGGGGGGGCACCATCAGCCCCAGCATTTT. J is TRBJ1-5 and V is TRBV30; maybe TRBD1 (6 bases). Germline V gives CDR1 GTSNPN, CDR2 SVGIG (reference sequence). The CDR3 has 14 amino acids. V dropped 1 base and J dropped 5 bases, with 12 bases sitting between them.